This T cell receptor (beta chain) was obtained from a study of control samples from healthy donors and cancer patients. V was pared by 4 bases and J by 5 bases, with 9 bases between. Germline V gene sequence: CDR1 SEHNR, CDR2 FQNEAQ (reference sequence). CDR3 length equals 13 residues. Produced via immunoSEQ multiplex PCR; TCRdb's table is partial and in-frame only. The data contain approximately 160,000 clones, about 91% of them singletons. Sequencing was done on a sample of blood. The sequence was obtained from a woman in her 40s in good health. This sequence joins TRBV7-9 and TRBJ1-5; D is possibly TRBD1 (5 bases). The CDR3 DNA is TGTGCCAGCAGCTCTCAAGGGGATCAGCCCCAGCATTTT. This gives the protein CASSSQGDQPQHF.